This T cell receptor (beta chain) was recovered during a study of cytomegalovirus exposure and HLA in healthy donors. This CDR3 region has 15 residues. The V and J ends lost 4 bases and 4 bases, in that order; junction bases with no gene match: 6. Germline loops: CDR1 SGHTA, CDR2 FQGTGA. Use of 60 Vbeta and 13 Jbeta primers characterized the PCR. Assay: immunoSEQ multiplex PCR; the TCRdb copy retains only in-frame clones and omits some. The table records under 250,000 clones, around 76% of them present only once. Sequencing input: PBMCs. J is TRBJ2-1 and V is TRBV7-3, with TRBD2 identical over 8 bases. This TCR was recovered from a young man in good health and CMV-seronegative. CDR3 DNA: TGTGCCAGCAGCTCAACTAGCGGCGGGTACAATGAGCAGTTCTTC. Its protein product is CASSSTSGGYNEQFF. Looking up the rest from reference TRBV7-3 and TRBJ2-1 gives the full variable domain: GAGVSQTPSNKVTEKGKYVELRCDPISGHTALYWYRQSLGQGPEFLIYFQGTGAADDSGLPNDRFFAVRPEGSVSTLKIQRTERGDSAVYLCASSSTSGGYNEQFFGPGTRLTVL.